The 10 T cell receptor beta chains below were found in one sample sequenced in a study of PD-L1 blockade in urothelial cancer. Clones were read by immunoSEQ multiplex PCR, and TCRdb kept only the in-frame ones, dropping some. The sample has more than 95,000 clones, about 89% seen once. Time point in this sample: peripheral blood 6 weeks after treatment start. The material was PBMCs, obtained around atezolizumab (anti-PD-L1) treatment. The receptors originated from a man in his sixties with urothelial cancer.

The chain links TRBV6-6 to TRBJ1-4, with 9 bases matching TRBD1. The CDR3 totals 15 residues. Trimming cost V 6 bases and J 3 bases; bases outside gene matches: 5. CDR1 is MNHNY and CDR2 is SVGAGI in the germline V gene (reference sequence). The CDR3 bases are TGTGCCAGCAGACCACAGGGGGCGGCTAATGAAAAACTGTTTTTT. Protein product: CASRPQGAANEKLFF.

The V and J genes are TRBV18 and TRBJ1-4, with 9 bases identical to TRBD1. The germline gives CDR1 KGHSH, CDR2 LQKENI. The junction had 11 bases not matched to a gene; V was cut back by 6 bases and J by 6 bases. The CDR3 sequence is 16 residues long. The CDR3 DNA follows: TGTGCCAGCTCCCCTCCGGGACAGGGTTTCGATGAAAAACTGTTTTTT. It yields the protein CASSPPGQGFDEKLFF.

The rearrangement links TRBV5-1 to TRBJ2-2; 7 bases are a match to TRBD1. The CDR3 extends over 13 amino acids. Germline trimming cut 5 bases from V and 6 bases from J; bases unmatched to any gene: 4. Germline V gene lookup returns CDR1 SGHRS and CDR2 YFSETQ. CDR3 sequence: CASREGTAGELFF. In DNA form, the CDR3 reads TGCGCCAGCAGGGAAGGGACAGCCGGGGAGCTGTTTTTT.

Here the CDR3 DNA reads TGTGCCAGCAGCGTATCGCAGGGCCCTGGAAACACCATATATTTT. As protein: CASSVSQGPGNTIYF. The V call is TRBV9, the J call TRBJ1-3, with D possibly TRBD1 on 5 matching bases. Trimming removed 1 base from V and 2 bases from J, with 10 bases in between. The CDR3 is 15 amino acids. Germline assignment: CDR1 SGDLS and CDR2 YYNGEE. Variable domain in full (rest from reference TRBV9 and TRBJ1-3): DSGVTQTPKHLITATGQRVTLRCSPRSGDLSVYWYQQSLDQGLQFLIQYYNGEERAKGNILERFSAQQFPDLHSELNLSSLELGDSALYFCASSVSQGPGNTIYFGEGSWLTVV.

The chain recombines TRBV6-5 with TRBJ1-2; TRBD1 matches 8 bases. Trimming cost V 6 bases and J 5 bases; bases outside gene matches: 8. The CDR3 loop spans 14 amino acids. Germline V lookup: CDR1 MNHEY, CDR2 SVGAGI. The CDR3 bases are TGTGCCAGCAGGCTACAGGGGACAGGATATGGCTACACCTTC. Translating it yields CASRLQGTGYGYTF.

This chain uses TRBV20-1 with TRBJ1-2; 7 bases match TRBD1. Looked up from germline, CDR1 is DFQATT and CDR2 is SNEGSKA (reference sequence). The CDR3 spans 11 residues. V dropped 5 bases and J dropped 4; count of bases not matched to a gene: 1. This CDR3 reads CSAGQAYGYTF. Written as DNA, the CDR3 is TGCAGTGCTGGACAGGCCTATGGCTACACCTTC.

V and J are TRBV12-5 and TRBJ1-2; tentatively, D is TRBD1 (5 bases). V was pared by 5 bases and J by 0 bases, with 7 bases between. This CDR3 is 13 amino acids long. CDR1 and CDR2 from the germline V gene are LGHNT and FRNRAP. CDR3 DNA: TGTGCTAGTGGTCGACAGTCTAACTATGGCTACACCTTC. Translated: CASGRQSNYGYTF.

The V call is TRBV2, the J call TRBJ1-4; 7 bases map to TRBD1. Losses at the gene ends were 0 bases for V and 8 bases for J; bases not matched to a gene: 9. The germline CDR1 and CDR2 sequences are SNHLY and FYNNEI. This CDR3 region has 16 residues. In nucleotides, the CDR3 is TGTGCCAGCAGTGAAGCTCCCCCGGGACAGACCGAAAAACTGTTTTTT. It translates to CASSEAPPGQTEKLFF.

This clone came up once. This rearrangement joins TRBV7-2 to TRBJ2-2; weak D call: TRBD1 (5 bases). CDR3 length equals 16 residues. The ends were cut back, 5 bases at V and 1 base at J, with 14 bases in the middle. Germline lookup yields CDR1 SGHTA and CDR2 FQGNSA. The CDR3 loop reads CASSPNPTGNTGELFF. The DNA for the CDR3 is TGTGCCAGCAGCCCTAACCCTACAGGGAACACCGGGGAGCTGTTTTTT.

V is TRBV10-3 and J is TRBJ1-1; D remains unclear. The ends were cut back, 2 bases at V and 2 bases at J, with 9 bases in the middle. The CDR3 sequence is 14 residues long. CDR1 and CDR2 (germline): ENHRY, SYGVKD. CDR3 in amino acids: CAISEAQHNTEAFF. The DNA of the CDR3 is TGTGCCATCAGTGAGGCACAGCATAACACTGAAGCTTTCTTT.